These 10 T cell receptor beta chains share one sample of origin, sequenced in a study of cytotoxic CD8 clonotypes in ibrutinib-treated CLL. Some clones are missing from TCRdb's copy, which holds only in-frame ones; the method was immunoSEQ multiplex PCR. The sample has about 130,000 clones; about four fifths are singletons. The material sequenced was PBMCs, taken after 12 months of ibrutinib treatment. All receptors come from a human donor with chronic lymphocytic leukemia.

V and J are TRBV7-6 and TRBJ2-7, with D maybe TRBD2 (5 bases). The V gene's germline CDR1 is SGHVS and CDR2 FNYEAQ. V shed 4 bases and J shed 5 bases, with 15 bases lying between them. CDR3 size: 14 residues. The chain's CDR3 is CASSSDWLSNEQYF. The CDR3 nucleotides are TGTGCCAGCAGCTCGGACTGGCTCTCGAACGAGCAGTACTTC.

This clone has a handful of counts. The rearrangement links TRBV10-3 to TRBJ2-1; TRBD1 matches 10 bases. CDR1 ENHRY and CDR2 SYGVKD come from the germline V gene. CDR3 length: 13 residues. After removal of 8 bases from V and 6 bases from J, the junction contained 4 bases not matched to a gene. The CDR3 is CAIRQGAGNEQFF. The CDR3 DNA follows: TGTGCCATCCGACAGGGGGCGGGCAATGAGCAGTTCTTC.

The V call is TRBV7-9, the J call TRBJ2-7, with 11 bases lining up with TRBD2. The germline CDR1 and CDR2 sequences are SEHNR and FQNEAQ (reference sequence). This CDR3 contains 15 residues. V trimming: 7 bases; J trimming: 2 bases; junction bases outside the gene matches: 7. The CDR3 spells CASTPRLAGTYEQYF. CDR3 coding DNA: TGTGCCAGCACACCGCGACTAGCGGGAACCTACGAGCAGTACTTC.

The V gene is TRBV6-5, the J gene TRBJ1-5; D not certain. This CDR3 comprises 14 residues. The germline V gene encodes CDR1 MNHEY and CDR2 SVGAGI. The V end was cut by 4 bases, the J end by 7 bases, with 14 bases between. This CDR3 is CASSSGPAPQPQHF. In DNA form, the CDR3 reads TGTGCCAGCAGTTCTGGACCTGCTCCACAGCCCCAGCATTTT.

This clone was counted between two and nine times. The gene calls are TRBV4-2 and TRBJ1-5, with D possibly TRBD1 on 6 matching bases. The CDR3 length is 16 residues. CDR1 LGHNA and CDR2 YNFKEQ come from the germline V gene. Deletions cut 0 bases from V and 6 bases from J, with 15 bases between. CDR3 residues: CASSQEPGHDFQPQHF. The DNA for the CDR3 is TGTGCCAGCAGCCAAGAACCGGGACACGACTTTCAGCCCCAGCATTTT.

This sequence joins TRBV7-8 and TRBJ2-1, with 10 bases that match TRBD2. V gave up 2 bases and J gave up 9 bases; unmatched junction bases: 13. The CDR3 runs 17 residues. Looked up from germline, CDR1 is SGHVS and CDR2 is FQNEAQ. CDR3 amino acids: CASSLIKGLAGDGEQFF. The CDR3 DNA follows: TGTGCCAGCAGCTTAATTAAGGGTCTAGCGGGAGACGGTGAGCAGTTCTTC. Together with reference TRBV7-8 and TRBJ2-1, the CDR3 gives the full variable domain: GAGVSQSPRYKVAKRGQDVALRCDPISGHVSLFWYQQALGQGPEFLTYFQNEAQLDKSGLPSDRFFAERPEGSVSTLKIQRTQQEDSAVYLCASSLIKGLAGDGEQFFGPGTRLTVL.

On this clone itself: The sample contains more than one DNA sequence encoding this CDR3. This chain connects TRBV6-6 to TRBJ2-7; D possibly corresponds to TRBD1 (5 bases). The CDR3 runs 11 residues. V shed 6 bases and J shed 5 bases, with 8 bases lying between them. CDR1 is MNHNY and CDR2 is SVGAGI in the germline V gene (reference sequence). CDR3: CASSRADEQYF. For the CDR3, the DNA is TGTGCCAGCAGCAGGGCTGACGAGCAGTACTTC.

V and J are TRBV28 and TRBJ1-5; 8 bases fit TRBD1. V dropped 2 bases and J dropped 4; count of bases not matched to a gene: 7. The CDR3 runs to 16 residues. Germline assignment: CDR1 MDHEN and CDR2 SYDVKM. CDR3 loop: CASSLVRTGRNQPQHF. CDR3 in DNA: TGTGCCAGCAGTTTAGTCAGGACAGGGCGTAATCAGCCCCAGCATTTT.

The chain carries TRBV7-8 and TRBJ2-7; 9 bases fit TRBD1. Germline V CDR1 and CDR2: SGHVS, FQNEAQ. V shed 5 bases and J 6 bases; nucleotides not matched to a gene: 11. This CDR3 comprises 15 residues. CDR3: CASSNNRGRIAEQYF. The DNA of the CDR3 is TGTGCCAGCAGCAATAACAGGGGGCGGATCGCCGAGCAGTACTTC.

This chain uses TRBV29-1 with TRBJ1-5, with 10 bases matching TRBD1. V lost 6 bases to trimming and J lost 7 bases; unmatched junction nucleotides: 9. The length of the CDR3 is 14 residues. The V gene's germline CDR1 is SQVTM and CDR2 ANQGSEA. DNA for the CDR3: TGCAGCGTCCCAAGTGGGACAGGGGACCAGCCCCAGCATTTT. It yields the protein CSVPSGTGDQPQHF.